Described below is a single T cell receptor (beta chain) sequence and its context. This record comes from a study of cytomegalovirus exposure and HLA in healthy donors. The PCR employed 60 Vbeta primers together with 13 Jbeta primers. Profiled with immunoSEQ multiplex PCR; TCRdb holds only in-frame clones, not every one. The sample includes about 150,000 clones. CDR1 is SGHRS and CDR2 is YFSETQ in the germline V gene. Trimming left V 6 bases short and J 0 bases short, with 19 bases between. The CDR3 is made up of 16 amino acids. The sequence was obtained from a woman between 50 and 59 years old in good health and CMV-seronegative. V gene TRBV5-1 combines with J gene TRBJ2-7, with D tentatively TRBD1 (5 bases). The sample was PBMCs. In DNA form, the CDR3 reads TGCGCCAGCACCCAGGGCCCGCACAGGAGCTCCTACGAGCAGTACTTC. This codes for CASTQGPHRSSYEQYF.